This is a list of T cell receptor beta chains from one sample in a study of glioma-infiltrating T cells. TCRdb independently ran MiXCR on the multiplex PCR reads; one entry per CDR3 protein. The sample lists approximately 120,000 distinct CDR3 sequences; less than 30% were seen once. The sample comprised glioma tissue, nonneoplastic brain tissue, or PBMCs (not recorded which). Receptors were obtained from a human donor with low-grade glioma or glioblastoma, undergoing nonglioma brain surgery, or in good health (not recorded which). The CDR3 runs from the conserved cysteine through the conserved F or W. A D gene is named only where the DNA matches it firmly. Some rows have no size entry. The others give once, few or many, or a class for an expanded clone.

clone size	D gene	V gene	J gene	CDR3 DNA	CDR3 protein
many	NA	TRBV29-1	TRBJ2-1	TGCAGCGTCTGGACAGCGGGTGAGCAGTTCTTC	CSVWTAGEQFF
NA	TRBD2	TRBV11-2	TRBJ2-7	TGTGCCAGCAGCTTGGCTAGCGGGAGCTCCTACGAGCAGTACTTC	CASSLASGSSYEQYF
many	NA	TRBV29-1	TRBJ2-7	TGCAGCGCTATAGACAGTAAAATTCTCGAGCAGTACTTC	CSAIDSKILEQYF
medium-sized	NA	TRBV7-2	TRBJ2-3	TGTGCCAGCAGCTTGGGCGGTTTCACAGATACGCAGTATTTT	CASSLGGFTDTQYF
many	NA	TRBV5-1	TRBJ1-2	TGCGCCAGCAGCTTCGTGGGAGATGGCTACACCTTC	CASSFVGDGYTF
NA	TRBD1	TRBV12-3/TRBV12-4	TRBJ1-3	TGTGCCAGCAGTTTAAATTTCAGGGGGTCAGGAAACACCATATATTTT	CASSLNFRGSGNTIYF
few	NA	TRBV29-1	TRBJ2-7	TGCAGCGTTGGAGGGCAGTACGAGCAGTACTTC	CSVGGQYEQYF
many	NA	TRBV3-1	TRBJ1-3	TGTGCCAGCAGCGTACAGGGTGGAAACACCATATATTTT	CASSVQGGNTIYF
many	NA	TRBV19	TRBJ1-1	TGTGCCAGTAGTATAGGAGCTAACACTGAAGCTTTCTTT	CASSIGANTEAFF
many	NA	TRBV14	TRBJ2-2	TGTGCCAGCAGCCTCTATCGGACCTCCAAAAACACCGGGGAGCTGTTTTTT	CASSLYRTSKNTGELFF
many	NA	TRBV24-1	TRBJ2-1	TGTGCCACCAGTGATACACAAGGGGGTGGCTACAATGAGCAGTTCTTC	CATSDTQGGGYNEQFF
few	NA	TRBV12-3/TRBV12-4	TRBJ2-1	TGTGCCAGCAGACGTAGTCCGGACTATCTGGGGGATGAGCAGTTCTTC	CASRRSPDYLGDEQFF
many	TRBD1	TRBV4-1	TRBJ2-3	TGCGCCAGCAGCCAAGGTAGACAGGGATCACCGGATACGCAGTATTTT	CASSQGRQGSPDTQYF
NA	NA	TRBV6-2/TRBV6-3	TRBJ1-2	NA	CASSYDSGGELFFGEGYTF
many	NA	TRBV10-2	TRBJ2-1	TGCGCCACCCAGGACTCGAGCTCCTACAATGAGCAGTTCTTC	CATQDSSSYNEQFF
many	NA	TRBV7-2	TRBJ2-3	TGTGCCAGCAGCTTAGCACACACCACGGCGCAGTATTTT	CASSLAHTTAQYF
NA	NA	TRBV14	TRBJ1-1	TGTGCCAGCGGCGCTATGGGACAAGGTTACACTGAAGCTTTCTTT	CASGAMGQGYTEAFF
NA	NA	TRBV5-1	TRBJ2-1	TGCGCCAGCAGCCCGGGGCAGACTTACAATGAGCAGTTCTTC	CASSPGQTYNEQFF
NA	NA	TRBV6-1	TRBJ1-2	TGTGCCAGTAGTCCCCCCGACATGATCTATGGCTACACCTTC	CASSPPDMIYGYTF
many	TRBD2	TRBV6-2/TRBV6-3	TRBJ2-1	TGTGCCAGCAGTTACGATACTAGCGGGAGGTCAGGCAATGAGCAGTTCTTC	CASSYDTSGRSGNEQFF
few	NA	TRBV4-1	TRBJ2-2	TGCGCCAGCAACACGGCAGGGCTGAACACCGGGGAGCTGTTTTTT	CASNTAGLNTGELFF
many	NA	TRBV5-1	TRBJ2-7	TGCGCCAGCAGCTTAAACGGCGAGCAGTACTTC	CASSLNGEQYF
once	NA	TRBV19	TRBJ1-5	TGTGCCAGTAGCCTAAACAGGGAGTGGAATCAGCCCCAGCATTTT	CASSLNREWNQPQHF
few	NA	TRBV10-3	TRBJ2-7	TGTGCCATCAGTGGGCAGGGGTACGAGCAGTACTTC	CAISGQGYEQYF
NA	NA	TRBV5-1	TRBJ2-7	TGCGCCAGCAGCTTGCAGGACAGAACTACAGAGCAGTACTTC	CASSLQDRTTEQYF
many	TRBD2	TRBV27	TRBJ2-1	TGTGCCAGCAGTTGGGACGGGGGGGGCTTCGCTGAGCAGTTCTTC	CASSWDGGGFAEQFF
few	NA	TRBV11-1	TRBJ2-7	TGTGCCAGCAGCTTAGCGCAGAGGGGCCTGGGGCACGAGCAGTACTTC	CASSLAQRGLGHEQYF
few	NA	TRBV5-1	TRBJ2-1	TGCGCCAGCAGTCTACCGGGTTCCAATGAGCAGTTCTTC	CASSLPGSNEQFF
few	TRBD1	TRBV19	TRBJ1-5	TGTGCCAGTAGTATAGGACAGGGAGGGCTCAATCAGCCCCAGCATTTT	CASSIGQGGLNQPQHF
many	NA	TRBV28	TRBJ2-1	TGTGCCAGCAGTACCAGGGGGGAATGGCAGTTCTTC	CASSTRGEWQFF
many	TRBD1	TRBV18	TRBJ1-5	TGTGCCAGCTCACCGGGACAGTATAGCAATCAGCCCCAGCATTTT	CASSPGQYSNQPQHF
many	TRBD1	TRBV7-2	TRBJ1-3	TGTGCCAGCAGCACTTACAGGGGCTCTGGAAACACCATATATTTT	CASSTYRGSGNTIYF
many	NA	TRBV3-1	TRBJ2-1	TGTGCCAGCAGCCAAGATCTCCTAGCGCTAAATGAGCAGTTCTTC	CASSQDLLALNEQFF
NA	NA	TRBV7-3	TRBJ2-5	TGTGCCAGCAGCCCATCAGGTCCACAAGAGACCCAGTACTTC	CASSPSGPQETQYF
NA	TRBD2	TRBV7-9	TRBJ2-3	TGTGCCAGCAGCTTAGGGGGACTTAGCGGGAGCACAGATACGCAGAATTTT	CASSLGGLSGSTDTQNF
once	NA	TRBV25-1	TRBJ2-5	TGCGCCAGCACCCCCTACGGCCCTCAAGAGACCCAGTACTTC	CASTPYGPQETQYF
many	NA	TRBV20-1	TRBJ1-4	TGCAGTGCTAGAGATCAAGGGAACCCTGAAAAACTGTTTTTT	CSARDQGNPEKLFF
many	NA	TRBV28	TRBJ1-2	TGTGCCAGCAGCCGGAATGGGGGCTACACCTTC	CASSRNGGYTF
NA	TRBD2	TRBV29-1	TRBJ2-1	TGCAGCGCCTTGGGACTAGCGGATTACAATGAGCAGTTCTTC	CSALGLADYNEQFF
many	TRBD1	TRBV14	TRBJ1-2	TGTGCCAGCAGCCAACTCAGGGGGCCCTATGGCTACACCTTC	CASSQLRGPYGYTF
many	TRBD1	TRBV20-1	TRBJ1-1	TGCAGTGCCAGATTCGAGGGGGCTGGGGCTTTCTTT	CSARFEGAGAFF
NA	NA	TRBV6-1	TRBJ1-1	TGTGCCAGTTACTACATAACAAACACTGAAGCTTTCTTT	CASYYITNTEAFF
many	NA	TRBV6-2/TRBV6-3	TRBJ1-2	TGTGCCAGCAGGGAAAGGACAGCTGGCTACACCTTC	CASRERTAGYTF
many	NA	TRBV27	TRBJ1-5	TGTGCCAGCAGTTTCGGGGGTAGCAATCAGCCCCAGCATTTT	CASSFGGSNQPQHF
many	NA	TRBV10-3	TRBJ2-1	TGTGCCACGATGACAGTCAATGAGCAGTTCTTC	CATMTVNEQFF
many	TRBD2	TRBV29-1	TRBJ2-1	TGCAGCGCTCTAGCGGGAGCTCAAAATGAGCAGTTCTTC	CSALAGAQNEQFF
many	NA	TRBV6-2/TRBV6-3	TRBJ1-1	TGTGCCAGCAGTTACTCATTCGATTCCACTGAAGCTTTCTTT	CASSYSFDSTEAFF
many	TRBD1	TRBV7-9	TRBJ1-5	TGTGCCAGCAGCTTAACGGGACAGGCCGGACAGCCCCAGCATTTT	CASSLTGQAGQPQHF
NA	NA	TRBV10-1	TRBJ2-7	TGCGCCAGCAGTGAGGAGGGTCTGCCCACCTACGAGCAGTACTTC	CASSEEGLPTYEQYF
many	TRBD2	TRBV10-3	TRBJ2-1	TGTGCCATCAGGAGACTAGCGGGGGGCAATGAGCAGTTCTTC	CAIRRLAGGNEQFF
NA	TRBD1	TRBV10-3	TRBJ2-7	TGTGCCATCAGGGCAAGTCCCGGGACAGCTCCTTACGAGCAGTACTTC	CAIRASPGTAPYEQYF
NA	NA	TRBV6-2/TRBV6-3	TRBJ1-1	TGTGCCAGCAGTTCCAGGGGAGACACTGAAGCTTTCTTT	CASSSRGDTEAFF
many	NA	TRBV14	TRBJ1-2	TGTGCCAGCAGCCAAGATGCGGGGGCGGACTATGGCTACACCTTC	CASSQDAGADYGYTF
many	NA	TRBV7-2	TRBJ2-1	TGTGCCAGCAGCCTCCCGGGGGGCGGGAATGAGCAGTTCTTC	CASSLPGGGNEQFF
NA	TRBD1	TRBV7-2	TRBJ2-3	TGTGCCAGCAGCATAAGGACAGGGGCCGGCAAAGATACGCAGTATTTT	CASSIRTGAGKDTQYF
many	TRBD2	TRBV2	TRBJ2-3	TGTGCCAGCAGGGGACTAGCGGGGGCCCTCTCAGATACGCAGTATTTT	CASRGLAGALSDTQYF